A single sample is the source of the 2 T cell receptor beta chains below, sequenced in a study of blood T cell repertoires in COVID-19 (dated by TCRdb to 2018 to 2021). Libraries were made using the immunoSEQ multiplex PCR assay. TCRdb stores this immuneACCESS table with in-frame sequences only. Part of the clones is absent; in the studies checked, under half of the shortfall reflects unresolved V genes, and no reason is known for the rest. For this sample there are 55,000 to 90,000 clones; roughly 85% appear just once. The ten largest clones add up to approximately 35% of the sample. Specimen: peripheral blood. These receptors came from a woman older than 75 with active or convalescent COVID-19.

The chain uses TRBV7-9 and TRBJ1-3, with TRBD1 identical over 10 bases. The germline CDR1 and CDR2 sequences are SEHNR and FQNEAQ (reference sequence). J gave up 2 bases and V 2 bases, and 9 bases lay outside the gene matches. The CDR3 is made up of 18 amino acids. The CDR3: CASSLISPGQGTGNTIYF. DNA of the CDR3: TGTGCCAGCAGCTTAATTTCCCCGGGACAGGGGACTGGAAACACCATATATTTT.

V usage is TRBV19 and J usage is TRBJ1-4; 7 nucleotides line up with TRBD1. The CDR3 covers 16 residues. The trim removed 6 bases at V and 6 bases at J, leaving 13 bases unmatched. Germline V gene sequence: CDR1 LNHDA, CDR2 SQIVND (reference sequence). CDR3 residues: CASRGDRTQGDEKLFF. In DNA, the CDR3 is TGTGCCAGTAGGGGGGACAGAACCCAAGGGGATGAAAAACTGTTTTTT. Full variable domain (missing parts from reference TRBV19 and TRBJ1-4): DGGITQSPKYLFRKEGQNVTLSCEQNLNHDAMYWYRQDPGQGLRLIYYSQIVNDFQKGDIAEGYSVSREKKESFPLTVTSAQKNPTAFYLCASRGDRTQGDEKLFFGSGTQLSVL.